The 13 T cell receptor beta chains below all came from one sample that was sequenced in a study of beta chain features in type 1 diabetes. No antigen has been identified for these receptors. Of the isolated RNA, all was reverse transcribed, and so the sequenced material was expressed TCRB transcripts. Generated by immunoSEQ multiplex PCR, the TCRdb table keeps only in-frame clones and is missing some. There are roughly 100,000 clones in the sample; 25% to 30% occur only once, and 0.5% to 0.55% lies in the top ten. Regarding the study as a whole: Moderate but significant shortening of TCRB CDR3s was recorded in all four CD4+ subsets from Type 1 diabetes patients.

The sample was central memory CD4+ T cells from blood. These receptors were obtained from a young woman with type 1 diabetes.

Only a few counts were recorded for this clone. The V and J genes are TRBV12-5 and TRBJ1-1; D might be TRBD1 (5 bases). CDR1 and CDR2 (germline): LGHNT, FRNRAP. V shed 0 bases and J shed 4 bases, with 12 bases lying between them. This CDR3 comprises 15 residues. The CDR3 here is CASGLVPGGGTEAFF. The CDR3 DNA reads as TGTGCTAGTGGTTTGGTACCGGGGGGGGGCACTGAAGCTTTCTTT. The full variable domain, rest sourced from reference TRBV12-5 and TRBJ1-1, is DARVTQTPRHKVTEMGQEVTMRCQPILGHNTVFWYRQTMMQGLELLAYFRNRAPLDDSGMPKDRFSAEMPDATLATLKIQPSEPRDSAVYFCASGLVPGGGTEAFFGQGTRLTVV.

The chain joins TRBV28 to TRBJ2-7; 7 nucleotides agree with TRBD1. The V gene's germline CDR1 is MDHEN and CDR2 SYDVKM. This CDR3 is built from 16 residues. The V gene end was trimmed by 3 bases and the J gene end by 5 bases; junction bases not matched to a gene: 13. CDR3 bases: TGTGCCAGCAGTTTGGGGACAGTGGGAGTTTATCACGAGCAGTACTTC. It yields the protein CASSLGTVGVYHEQYF.

This rearrangement joins TRBV28 to TRBJ1-3; tentatively, D is TRBD1 (6 bases). Germline CDR1 and CDR2: MDHEN and SYDVKM. V gave up 5 bases and J gave up 1 base, with 12 bases separating them. The CDR3 is 15 amino acids. CDR3 DNA sequence: TGTGCCAGCAGTCTCCCAGGGGAATCTGGAAACACCATATATTTT. This codes for CASSLPGESGNTIYF.

This clone is deemed medium-sized. The chain combines TRBV25-1 with TRBJ2-1; 9 bases are a match to TRBD2. The CDR3 contains 17 residues. After removal of 1 base from V and 4 bases from J, the junction contained 8 bases not matched to a gene. The V gene's germline CDR1 is MGHDK and CDR2 SYGVNS. CDR3 residues: CASSESVRAGGYNEQFF. As DNA, the CDR3 is TGTGCCAGCAGTGAATCGGTTCGGGCGGGAGGGTACAATGAGCAGTTCTTC.

The chain uses TRBV4-1 and TRBJ2-1, with a weak D call TRBD2 (6 bases). The germline gives CDR1 MGHRA, CDR2 YSYEKL. The germline V and J ends were trimmed by 1 base and 8 bases, with 24 bases remaining between them. This CDR3 comprises 18 residues. The chain's CDR3 is CASSQVDRAPRRGYEQFF. The DNA of the CDR3 is TGCGCCAGCAGCCAAGTCGACCGAGCGCCCAGGAGGGGCTATGAGCAGTTCTTC.

This clone showed up just a few times. V is TRBV18 and J is TRBJ2-1, with a possible D match to TRBD2 (6 bases). CDR3 length: 13 amino acids. CDR1 KGHSH and CDR2 LQKENI come from the germline V gene. Trimming took 2 bases from V and 9 from J, leaving 11 bases between them. The CDR3 protein is CASSPTRGAEQFF. The CDR3 region has the DNA TGTGCCAGCTCACCAACGCGGGGAGCTGAGCAGTTCTTC. The full variable domain, completed using reference TRBV18 and TRBJ2-1, is NAGVMQNPRHLVRRRGQEARLRCSPMKGHSHVYWYRQLPEEGLKFMVYLQKENIIDESGMPKERFSAEFPKEGPSILRIQQVVRGDSAAYFCASSPTRGAEQFFGPGTRLTVL.

This clone was seen a handful of times. This chain joins TRBV10-3 and TRBJ1-4, with 8 nucleotides matching TRBD1. V gave up 4 bases and J gave up 7 bases; unmatched junction bases: 5. This CDR3 is built from 14 residues. Germline V gene sequence: CDR1 ENHRY, CDR2 SYGVKD. The chain's CDR3 is CAISAQGAGEKLFF. The CDR3 DNA reads TGTGCCATCAGTGCGCAGGGGGCAGGTGAAAAACTGTTTTTT.

J is TRBJ2-7 and V is TRBV25-1; D uncertain. The CDR3 length is 11 residues. Germline values: CDR1 MGHDK, CDR2 SYGVNS. Between the trimmed V and J ends, which lost 0 bases and 5 bases, there was a span of 2 bases. The CDR3 region is CASSEYNEQYF. The CDR3 DNA sequence: TGTGCCAGCAGTGAATATAACGAGCAGTACTTC.

The chain employs TRBV7-6 and TRBJ2-3, with D tentatively TRBD2 (6 bases). Trimming shortened V by 2 bases and J by 2 bases, and 11 bases separated the two germline ends. Looked up from germline, CDR1 is SGHVS and CDR2 is FNYEAQ. The length of the CDR3 is 15 residues. CDR3 loop: CASSLLGGVTDTQYF. DNA for the CDR3: TGTGCCAGCAGCTTACTTGGCGGGGTCACAGATACGCAGTATTTT.

The chain joins TRBV29-1 to TRBJ2-1; weak D call: TRBD2 (6 bases). Germline V gene data show CDR1 as SQVTM and CDR2 as ANQGSEA. The ends were cut back, 7 bases at V and 0 bases at J, with 19 bases in the middle. CDR3 length: 16 amino acids. In DNA, the CDR3 is TGCAGCGGGACTCAGGCTCGGGACTCCTCCTACAATGAGCAGTTCTTC. Protein: CSGTQARDSSYNEQFF.

A few counts support this clone. V is TRBV19 and J is TRBJ1-4; D ambiguous. Germline V gene lookup returns CDR1 LNHDA and CDR2 SQIVND (reference sequence). The CDR3 is 13 amino acids. The germline V and J ends were trimmed by 5 bases and 8 bases, with 12 bases remaining between them. Written as DNA, the CDR3 is TGTGCCAGTAGTGAGGACGCGGGGGAAAAACTGTTTTTT. This codes for CASSEDAGEKLFF.

This clone was seen a few times. This sequence joins TRBV5-3 and TRBJ2-1; D is possibly TRBD2 (7 bases). TRBV5-3 carries the ORF label, with uncertain function. This CDR3 has 14 residues. Trimming shortened V by 5 bases and J by 8 bases, and 17 bases separated the two germline ends. The chain's CDR3 is CARRRGPRLDEQFF. The CDR3 bases are TGTGCCAGAAGGCGGGGGCCGCGGCTGGATGAGCAGTTCTTC.

The chain joins TRBV5-1 to TRBJ1-1, with D hard to call. This CDR3 has 16 amino acids. V gave up 0 bases and J gave up 0 bases, with 12 bases separating them. From germline, CDR1 is SGHRS and CDR2 YFSETQ. CDR3 residues: CASSLGPADLNTEAFF. CDR3 coding DNA: TGCGCCAGCAGCTTGGGGCCCGCAGATTTGAACACTGAAGCTTTCTTT. Supplemented by reference TRBV5-1 and TRBJ1-1, the full variable domain reads KAGVTQTPRYLIKTRGQQVTLSCSPISGHRSVSWYQQTPGQGLQFLFEYFSETQRNKGNFPGRFSGRQFSNSRSEMNVSTLELGDSALYLCASSLGPADLNTEAFFGQGTRLTVV.